Each of the 5 T cell receptor beta chains below was sequenced from the same sample in a study of cytotoxic CD8 clonotypes in ibrutinib-treated CLL. The method was immunoSEQ multiplex PCR; TCRdb's version includes in-frame clones alone and lacks a portion of them. Found here are more than 85,000 clones, approximately 71% of them singletons; the top ten hold 20% to 25%. The sequencing here drew on PBMCs, taken after 24 months of ibrutinib treatment. All receptors come from a human donor with chronic lymphocytic leukemia.

This clone was recorded at least ten times. V is TRBV16 and J is TRBJ2-5; 7 positions match TRBD2. The V gene's germline CDR1 is KGHSY and CDR2 FQNENV. There are 13 residues in the CDR3. V lost 3 bases, J lost 2 bases, and 0 bases stayed unmatched. CDR3 sequence: CASSHGGQETQYF. In DNA, the CDR3 is TGTGCCAGCAGCCACGGGGGGCAAGAGACCCAGTACTTC. The complete variable domain, with remaining parts taken from reference TRBV16 and TRBJ2-5, reads GEEVAQTPKHLVRGEGQKAKLYCAPIKGHSYVFWYQQVLKNEFKFLISFQNENVFDETGMPKERFSAKCLPNSPCSLEIQATKLEDSAVYFCASSHGGQETQYFGPGTRLLVL.

V and J are TRBV4-3 and TRBJ1-6; D may be TRBD1 (6 bases). The CDR3 has 15 amino acids. V lost 0 bases, J lost 9 bases, and 12 bases lay in between. The germline V gene encodes CDR1 LGHNA and CDR2 YSLEER. The chain's CDR3 is CASSQDARGTSPLHF. As DNA, the CDR3 is TGCGCCAGCAGCCAAGATGCCAGGGGAACTTCACCCCTCCACTTT.

The chain is built from TRBV9 and TRBJ1-3, with D unresolved. CDR3 length equals 16 residues. V lost 3 bases and J lost 2, with 15 bases in between. Germline assignment: CDR1 SGDLS and CDR2 YYNGEE. As DNA, the CDR3 is TGTGCCAGCAGCGAGTTGGAAAAAACAACTGGAAACACCATATATTTT. This gives the protein CASSELEKTTGNTIYF.

The V call is TRBV7-9, the J call TRBJ1-2; 7 bases match TRBD1. V was clipped by 0 bases and J by 3 bases; unmatched bases: 4. CDR3 size: 15 residues. Germline V gives CDR1 SEHNR, CDR2 FQNEAQ (reference sequence). This CDR3 is CASSLAETGHYGYTF. The CDR3, as DNA: TGTGCCAGCAGCTTAGCTGAGACAGGGCACTATGGCTACACCTTC.

V usage is TRBV9 and J usage is TRBJ1-1; possibly TRBD1 for D (6 bases). Germline CDR1 and CDR2: SGDLS and YYNGEE. The CDR3 loop spans 14 amino acids. Trimming stripped 4 bases from V and 5 bases from J, with 15 bases between. CDR3 amino acids: CASSRQPGATEAFF. CDR3 DNA: TGTGCCAGCAGCAGACAGCCAGGGGCTACTGAAGCTTTCTTT.